Following are 27 T cell receptor beta chains from one sample sequenced in a study of monozygotic twins with inflammatory bowel disease. TCRdb re-called the 5' RACE reads; every CDR3 protein appears as one record, without DNA. Its clone listing holds about 450,000 distinct CDR3 sequences. Sequences were obtained from blood. The receptors stem from a human donor with ulcerative colitis or Crohn's disease, or a healthy co-twin of an affected twin (not recorded which).

The V call is TRBV27, the J call TRBJ2-1. The CDR3 sequence is 14 residues long. Per germline, CDR1 MNHEY and CDR2 SMNVEV (reference sequence). CDR3 sequence: CASRTAGALNEQFF.

The rearrangement joins TRBV29-1 to TRBJ2-7. Germline lookup yields CDR1 SQVTM and CDR2 ANQGSEA. CDR3 length: 12 residues. CDR3 residues: CSVVGQSYEQYF.

The chain joins TRBV29-1 to TRBJ1-4. The CDR3 is made up of 12 amino acids. CDR1 SQVTM and CDR2 ANQGSEA come from the germline V gene. CDR3: CSVGAASEKLFF.

This chain links TRBV5-5 with TRBJ1-2. The germline V gene encodes CDR1 SGHKS and CDR2 YYEKEE (reference sequence). This CDR3 is 14 amino acids long. CDR3 sequence reads: CASSLELSHYGYTF.

This chain links TRBV9 with TRBJ1-3; TCRdb reports TRBD1, a call that lacks DNA to check it against. The V gene's germline CDR1 is SGDLS and CDR2 YYNGEE. This CDR3 contains 15 residues. Here the CDR3 reads CASSPGTASGNTIYF.

The V call is TRBV24-1, the J call TRBJ2-1; checking the TCRdb D call of TRBD1 is not possible without DNA. This CDR3 has 16 residues. Germline V CDR1 and CDR2: KGHDR, SFDVKD. The chain's CDR3 is CATSDLQGARENEQFF.

The V call is TRBV7-9, the J call TRBJ2-7; TCRdb designates TRBD2, a call that cannot be tested without DNA. The germline gives CDR1 SEHNR, CDR2 FQNEAQ (reference sequence). The CDR3 covers 16 residues. Here the CDR3 reads CASSGRLPGLNYEQYF.

V is TRBV20-1 and J is TRBJ2-4; the TCRdb D gene call, TRBD1, has no DNA to confirm it. Germline V gene data show CDR1 as DFQATT and CDR2 as SNEGSKA (reference sequence). The CDR3 totals 14 residues. The CDR3 loop is CSALYRGIANIQYF.

This chain connects TRBV5-1 to TRBJ2-2; TCRdb's D call, TRBD2, is unchecked because there is no DNA. CDR3 length: 14 residues. The germline V gene has CDR1 SGHRS and CDR2 YFSETQ. CDR3 region: CASSLEAGPGELFF. Full variable domain (rest looked up from reference TRBV5-1 and TRBJ2-2): KAGVTQTPRYLIKTRGQQVTLSCSPISGHRSVSWYQQTPGQGLQFLFEYFSETQRNKGNFPGRFSGRQFSNSRSEMNVSTLELGDSALYLCASSLEAGPGELFFGEGSRLTVL.

The chain has TRBV12-3 or TRBV12-4 and TRBJ2-3. The CDR3 extends over 12 amino acids. CDR3 sequence reads: CASRPTTDTQYF.

V is TRBV12-3 or TRBV12-4 and J is TRBJ2-1; with no DNA, the TCRdb D assignment of TRBD1 cannot be verified. The CDR3 length is 12 residues. CDR3 loop: CASSSGQNEQFF.

CDR3 region: CASSLEGLGEQYF. This chain joins TRBV5-1 and TRBJ2-7. The CDR3 totals 13 residues. Germline values: CDR1 SGHRS, CDR2 YFSETQ.

The chain links TRBV30 to TRBJ2-1. Per germline, CDR1 GTSNPN and CDR2 SVGIG (reference sequence). The CDR3 spans 14 residues. CDR3 loop: CAWSVLASYNEQFF.

The rearrangement joins TRBV25-1 to TRBJ2-3; the TCRdb call, TRBD1, lacks DNA for checking. The CDR3 runs 18 residues. Germline CDR1 and CDR2: MGHDK and SYGVNS. The CDR3: CASSDWGGGAGGTDTQYF.

V and J are TRBV20-1 and TRBJ2-1; TCRdb names TRBD2, which stays unverified in the absence of DNA. Germline CDR1 and CDR2: DFQATT and SNEGSKA (reference sequence). This CDR3 is built from 15 residues. CDR3 residues: CSAREALRGNNEQFF.

The chain has TRBV12-3 or TRBV12-4 and TRBJ2-5; checking the TCRdb D call of TRBD1 is not possible without DNA. The CDR3 is 14 amino acids. The CDR3 reads CASSFTGGAETQYF.

The V and J genes are TRBV30 and TRBJ1-4. This CDR3 is 14 amino acids long. Germline CDR1 and CDR2: GTSNPN and SVGIG (reference sequence). This chain's CDR3 is CAWSGQLTNEKLFF. The whole variable domain, remainder taken from reference TRBV30 and TRBJ1-4, is SQTIHQWPATLVQPVGSPLSLECTVEGTSNPNLYWYRQAAGRGLQLLFYSVGIGQISSEVPQNLSASRPQDRQFILSSKKLLLSDSGFYLCAWSGQLTNEKLFFGSGTQLSVL.

V is TRBV12-3 or TRBV12-4 and J is TRBJ2-2; checking the TCRdb D call of TRBD1 is not possible without DNA. The CDR3 runs to 13 residues. CDR3 residues: CASSIGGPGELFF.

This chain joins TRBV7-2 and TRBJ1-2. The germline V gene encodes CDR1 SGHTA and CDR2 FQGNSA. This CDR3 is built from 12 residues. The CDR3: CASSSPFEGYTF.

The chain employs TRBV11-2 and TRBJ2-3; TCRdb gives TRBD1 as the D gene, but with no DNA this cannot be confirmed. From germline, CDR1 is SGHAT and CDR2 FQNNGV. CDR3 length: 15 amino acids. CDR3 in amino acids: CASSLGLGSTDTQYF.

The genes are TRBV10-3 and TRBJ1-2; TCRdb's D call of TRBD1 is untestable without DNA. Germline assignment: CDR1 ENHRY and CDR2 SYGVKD. This CDR3 has 13 amino acids. CDR3 residues: CAINIGQCYGYTF.

The CDR3 sequence: CASSPRQVHAYNEQFF. The chain recombines TRBV4-2 with TRBJ2-1. There are 16 residues in the CDR3. Germline values: CDR1 LGHNA, CDR2 YNFKEQ.

The V call is TRBV20-1, the J call TRBJ2-7; the TRBD1 assignment by TCRdb is unverifiable without DNA. Germline CDR1 DFQATT, CDR2 SNEGSKA (reference sequence). The CDR3 runs to 13 residues. Here the CDR3 reads CSAGGQATYEQYF.

This rearrangement joins TRBV7-3 to TRBJ2-5. The CDR3 runs to 15 residues. Germline CDR1 and CDR2: SGHTA and FQGTGA. The CDR3 here is CASSLSSDRQETQYF.

The rearrangement uses TRBV4-1 and TRBJ2-2; TCRdb indicates TRBD1, and absent DNA this call remains unverified. This CDR3 is built from 17 residues. Germline loops: CDR1 MGHRA, CDR2 YSYEKL. The CDR3 region is CASSQRTGGLSTGELFF.

The gene calls are TRBV20-1 and TRBJ1-2; the TCRdb call, TRBD1, lacks DNA for checking. This CDR3 is 13 amino acids long. The germline V gene has CDR1 DFQATT and CDR2 SNEGSKA (reference sequence). The CDR3 sequence: CSATDRVGYGYTF.

The genes are TRBV28 and TRBJ2-1; TCRdb's D call of TRBD1 is untestable without DNA. This CDR3 is 15 amino acids long. Germline CDR1 and CDR2: MDHEN and SYDVKM. The CDR3 loop is CASRSGTFPYNEQFF.